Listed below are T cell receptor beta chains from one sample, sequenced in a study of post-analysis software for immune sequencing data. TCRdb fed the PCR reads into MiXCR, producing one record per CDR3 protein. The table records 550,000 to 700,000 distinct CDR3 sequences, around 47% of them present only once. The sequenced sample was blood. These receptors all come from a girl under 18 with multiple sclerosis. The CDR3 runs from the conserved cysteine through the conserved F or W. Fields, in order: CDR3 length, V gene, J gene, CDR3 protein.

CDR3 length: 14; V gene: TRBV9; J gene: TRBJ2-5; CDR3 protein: CASSPRDFLGTQYF
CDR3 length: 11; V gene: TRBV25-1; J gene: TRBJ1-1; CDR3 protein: CASAKTNEAFF
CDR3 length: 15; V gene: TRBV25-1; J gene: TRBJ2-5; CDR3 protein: CASNAWGLASETQYF
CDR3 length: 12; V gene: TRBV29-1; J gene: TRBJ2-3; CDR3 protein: CSVQAGADTQYF
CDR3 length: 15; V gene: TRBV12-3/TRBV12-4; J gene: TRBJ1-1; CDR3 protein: CASSPSTGANTEAFF
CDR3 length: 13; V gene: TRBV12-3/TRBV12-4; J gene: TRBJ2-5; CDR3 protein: CASTTGGQETQYF
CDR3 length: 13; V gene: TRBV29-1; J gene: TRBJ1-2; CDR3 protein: CSSRDITNYGYTF
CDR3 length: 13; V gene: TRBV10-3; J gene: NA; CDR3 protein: CAISEDRMETQYF
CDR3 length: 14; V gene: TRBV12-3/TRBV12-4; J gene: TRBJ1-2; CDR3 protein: CASSPYEQGQGYTF
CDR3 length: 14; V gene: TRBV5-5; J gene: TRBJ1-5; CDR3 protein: CASSLVAGRQPQHF
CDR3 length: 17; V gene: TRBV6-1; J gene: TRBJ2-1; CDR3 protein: CASRPGVRGPSYNEQFF
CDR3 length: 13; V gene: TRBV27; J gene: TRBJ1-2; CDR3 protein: CASSYAGPDGYTF
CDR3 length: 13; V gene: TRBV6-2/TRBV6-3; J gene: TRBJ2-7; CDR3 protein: CASTLAGYNEQYF
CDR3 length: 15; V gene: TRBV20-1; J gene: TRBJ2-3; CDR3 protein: CSAFSPGRSTDTQYF
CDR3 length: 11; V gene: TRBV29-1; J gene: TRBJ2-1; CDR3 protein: CSVEDGTGRFF
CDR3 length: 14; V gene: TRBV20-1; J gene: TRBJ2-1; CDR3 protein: CSALAGDSYNEQFF
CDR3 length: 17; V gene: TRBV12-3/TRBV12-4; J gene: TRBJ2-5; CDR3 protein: CASSLTSSGRGQETQYF
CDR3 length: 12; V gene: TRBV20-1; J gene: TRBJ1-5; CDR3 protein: CSANGNGQPQHF
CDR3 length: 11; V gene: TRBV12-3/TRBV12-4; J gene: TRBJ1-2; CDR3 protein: CASSLARGYTF
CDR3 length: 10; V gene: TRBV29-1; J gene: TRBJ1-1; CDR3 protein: CSVGDTEAFF
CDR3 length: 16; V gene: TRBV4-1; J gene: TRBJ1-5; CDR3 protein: CASSQPRTAGYQPQHF
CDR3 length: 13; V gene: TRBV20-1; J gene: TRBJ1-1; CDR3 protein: CSARDRGYAEAFF
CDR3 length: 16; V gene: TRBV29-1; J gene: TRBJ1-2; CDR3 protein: CSVETGAPGDFNGYTF
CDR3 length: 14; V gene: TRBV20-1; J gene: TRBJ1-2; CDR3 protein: CSASPQGAWNGYTF
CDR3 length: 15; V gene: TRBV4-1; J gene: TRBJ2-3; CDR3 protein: CASSPGLAVSDTQYF
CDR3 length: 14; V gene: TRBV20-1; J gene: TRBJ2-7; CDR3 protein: CSASSPGPSYEQYF
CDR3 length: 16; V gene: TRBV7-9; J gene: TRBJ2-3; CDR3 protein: CASSLAGGASTDTQYF
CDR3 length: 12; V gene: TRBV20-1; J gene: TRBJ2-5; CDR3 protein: CSAFWGGETQYF
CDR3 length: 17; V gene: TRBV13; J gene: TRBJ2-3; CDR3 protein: CASSLAGWGQGTDTQYF
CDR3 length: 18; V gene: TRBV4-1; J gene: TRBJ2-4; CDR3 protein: CASSQGSGGPLAKNIQYF
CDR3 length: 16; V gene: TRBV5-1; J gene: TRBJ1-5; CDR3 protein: CASSPSGGDRVQPQHF
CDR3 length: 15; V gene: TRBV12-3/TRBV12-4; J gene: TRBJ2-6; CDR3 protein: CASSPGQGGANVLTF
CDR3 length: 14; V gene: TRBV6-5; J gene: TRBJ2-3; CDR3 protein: CASSARDSTDTQYF
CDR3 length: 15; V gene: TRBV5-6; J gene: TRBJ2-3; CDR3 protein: CASSPIVGSTDTQYF
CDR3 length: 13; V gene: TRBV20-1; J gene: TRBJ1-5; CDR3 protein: CSAREGNNQPQHF
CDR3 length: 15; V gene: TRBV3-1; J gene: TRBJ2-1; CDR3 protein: CASSQGGGHINEQFF
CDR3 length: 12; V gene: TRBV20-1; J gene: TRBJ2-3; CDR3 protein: CSAVLAADTQYF